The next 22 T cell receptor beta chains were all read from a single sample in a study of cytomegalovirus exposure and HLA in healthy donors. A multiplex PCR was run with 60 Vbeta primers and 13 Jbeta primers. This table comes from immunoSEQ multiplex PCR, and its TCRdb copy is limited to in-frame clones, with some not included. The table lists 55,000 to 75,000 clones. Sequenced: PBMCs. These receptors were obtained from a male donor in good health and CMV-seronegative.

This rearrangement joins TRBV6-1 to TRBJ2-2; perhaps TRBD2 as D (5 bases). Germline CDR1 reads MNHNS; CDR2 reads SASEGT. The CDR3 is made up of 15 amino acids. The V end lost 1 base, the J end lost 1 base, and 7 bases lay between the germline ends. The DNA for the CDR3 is TGTGCCAGCAGTGAAGTGGAGGTGAACACCGGGGAGCTGTTTTTT. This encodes CASSEVEVNTGELFF.

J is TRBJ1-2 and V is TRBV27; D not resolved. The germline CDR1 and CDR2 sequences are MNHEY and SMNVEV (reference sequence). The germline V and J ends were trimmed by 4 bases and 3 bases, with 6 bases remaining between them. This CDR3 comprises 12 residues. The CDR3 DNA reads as TGTGCCAGCAGTTACCGGGACTATGGCTACACCTTC. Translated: CASSYRDYGYTF.

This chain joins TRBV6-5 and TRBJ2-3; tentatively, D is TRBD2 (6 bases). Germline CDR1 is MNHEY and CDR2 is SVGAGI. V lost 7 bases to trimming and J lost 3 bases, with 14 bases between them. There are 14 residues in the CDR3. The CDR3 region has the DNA TGTGCCAGCACATCGGGGGAGTCTACAGATACGCAGTATTTT. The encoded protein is CASTSGESTDTQYF.

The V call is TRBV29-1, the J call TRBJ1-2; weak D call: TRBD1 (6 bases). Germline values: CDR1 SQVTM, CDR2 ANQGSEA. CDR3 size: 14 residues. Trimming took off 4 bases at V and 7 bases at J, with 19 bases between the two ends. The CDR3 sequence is CSVVLAGLRGGYTF. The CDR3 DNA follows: TGCAGCGTTGTGCTGGCAGGGCTCAGGGGTGGCTACACCTTC.

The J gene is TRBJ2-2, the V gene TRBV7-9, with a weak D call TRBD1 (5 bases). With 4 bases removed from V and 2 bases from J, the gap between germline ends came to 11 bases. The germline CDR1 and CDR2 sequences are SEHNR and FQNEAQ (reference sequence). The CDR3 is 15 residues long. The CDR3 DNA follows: TGTGCCAGCAGCTGGGGCAACGCCAACACCGGGGAGCTGTTTTTT. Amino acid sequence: CASSWGNANTGELFF. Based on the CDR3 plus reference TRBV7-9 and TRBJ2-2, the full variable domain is DTGVSQNPRHKITKRGQNVTFRCDPISEHNRLYWYRQTLGQGPEFLTYFQNEAQLEKSRLLSDRFSAERPKGSFSTLEIQRTEQGDSAMYLCASSWGNANTGELFFGEGSRLTVL.

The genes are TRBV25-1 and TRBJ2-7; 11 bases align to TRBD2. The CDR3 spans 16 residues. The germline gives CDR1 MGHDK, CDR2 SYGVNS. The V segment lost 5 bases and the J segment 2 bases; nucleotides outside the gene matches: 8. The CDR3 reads CASSPSGLAETYEQYF. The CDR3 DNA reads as TGTGCCAGCAGTCCCTCGGGACTAGCGGAAACCTACGAGCAGTACTTC.

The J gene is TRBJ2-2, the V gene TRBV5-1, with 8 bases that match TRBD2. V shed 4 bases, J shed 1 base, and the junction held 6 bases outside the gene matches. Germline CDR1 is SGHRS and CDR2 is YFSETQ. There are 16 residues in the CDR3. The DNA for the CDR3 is TGCGCCAGCAGCAAAGATCGGGGGGGGAACACCGGGGAGCTGTTTTTT. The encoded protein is CASSKDRGGNTGELFF.

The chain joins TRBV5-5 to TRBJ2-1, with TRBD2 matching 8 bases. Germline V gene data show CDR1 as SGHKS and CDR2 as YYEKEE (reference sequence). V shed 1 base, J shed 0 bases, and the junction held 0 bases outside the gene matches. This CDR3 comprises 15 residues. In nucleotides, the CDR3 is TGTGCCAGCAGCTTGAGCGGGAGCTCCTACAATGAGCAGTTCTTC. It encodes CASSLSGSSYNEQFF.

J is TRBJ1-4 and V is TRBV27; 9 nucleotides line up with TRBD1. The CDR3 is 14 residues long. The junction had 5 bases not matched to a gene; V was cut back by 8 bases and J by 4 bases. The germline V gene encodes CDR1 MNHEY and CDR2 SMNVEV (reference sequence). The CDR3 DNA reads TGTGCCAGCCCCCGGACAGGGGATAATGAAAAACTGTTTTTT. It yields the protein CASPRTGDNEKLFF.

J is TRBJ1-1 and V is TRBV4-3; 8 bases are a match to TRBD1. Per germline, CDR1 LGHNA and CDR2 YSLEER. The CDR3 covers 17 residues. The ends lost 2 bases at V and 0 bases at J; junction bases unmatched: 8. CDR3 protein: CASSQMFTGGLNTEAFF. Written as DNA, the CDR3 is TGCGCCAGCAGCCAAATGTTTACAGGGGGACTGAACACTGAAGCTTTCTTT.

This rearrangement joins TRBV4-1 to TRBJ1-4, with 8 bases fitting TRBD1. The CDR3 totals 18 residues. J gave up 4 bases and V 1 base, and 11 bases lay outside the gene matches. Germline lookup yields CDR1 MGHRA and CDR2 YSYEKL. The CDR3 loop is CASSQGGTGQGFNEKLFF. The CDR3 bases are TGCGCCAGCAGCCAAGGCGGGACAGGCCAAGGATTTAATGAAAAACTGTTTTTT.

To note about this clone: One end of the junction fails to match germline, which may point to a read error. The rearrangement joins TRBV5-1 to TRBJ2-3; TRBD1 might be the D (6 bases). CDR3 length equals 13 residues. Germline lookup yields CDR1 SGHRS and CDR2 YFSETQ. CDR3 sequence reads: CASSLGGGDKQYF. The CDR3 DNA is TGCGCCAGCAGCTTGGGAGGGGGAGATAAGCAGTATTTT.

The CDR3 here is CASSQQGAEAFF. Here the CDR3 DNA reads TGTGCCAGCTCACAACAGGGGGCTGAAGCTTTCTTT. The chain has TRBV18 and TRBJ1-1, with TRBD1 identical over 8 bases. The germline gives CDR1 KGHSH, CDR2 LQKENI. J gave up 6 bases and V 4 bases, and 1 base lay outside the gene matches. This CDR3 comprises 12 residues.

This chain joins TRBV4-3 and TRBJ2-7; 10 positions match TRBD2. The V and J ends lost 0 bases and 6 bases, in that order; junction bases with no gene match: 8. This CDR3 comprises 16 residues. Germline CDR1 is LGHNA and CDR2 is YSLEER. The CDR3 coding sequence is TGCGCCAGCAGCCAAGAAGGGCTAGCGGGAGTCTCCGAGCAGTACTTC. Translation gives CASSQEGLAGVSEQYF.

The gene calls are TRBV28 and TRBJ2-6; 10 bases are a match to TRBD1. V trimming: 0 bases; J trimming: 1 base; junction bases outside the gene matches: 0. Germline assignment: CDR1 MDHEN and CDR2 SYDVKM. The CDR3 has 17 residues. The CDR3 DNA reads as TGTGCCAGCAGTTTATGGGGACAGGGGTCTGGGGCCAACGTCCTGACTTTC. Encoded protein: CASSLWGQGSGANVLTF.

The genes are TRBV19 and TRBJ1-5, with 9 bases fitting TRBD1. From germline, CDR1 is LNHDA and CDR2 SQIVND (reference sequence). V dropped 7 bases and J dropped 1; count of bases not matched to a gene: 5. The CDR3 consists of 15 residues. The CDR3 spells CASTPGTGSNQPQHF. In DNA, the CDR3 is TGTGCCAGTACCCCGGGGACAGGGAGCAATCAGCCCCAGCATTTT.

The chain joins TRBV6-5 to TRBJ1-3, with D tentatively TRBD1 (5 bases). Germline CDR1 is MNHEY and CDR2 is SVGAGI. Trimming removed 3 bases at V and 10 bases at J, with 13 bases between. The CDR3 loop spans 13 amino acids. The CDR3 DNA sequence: TGTGCCAGCAGTTATGACAAGGGGCTAACCATATATTTT. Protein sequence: CASSYDKGLTIYF.

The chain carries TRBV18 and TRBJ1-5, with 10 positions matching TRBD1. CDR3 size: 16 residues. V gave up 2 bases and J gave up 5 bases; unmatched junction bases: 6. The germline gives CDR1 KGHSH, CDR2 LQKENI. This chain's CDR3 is CASSPMGTGAYQPQHF. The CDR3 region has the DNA TGTGCCAGCTCACCAATGGGGACAGGGGCCTATCAGCCCCAGCATTTT.

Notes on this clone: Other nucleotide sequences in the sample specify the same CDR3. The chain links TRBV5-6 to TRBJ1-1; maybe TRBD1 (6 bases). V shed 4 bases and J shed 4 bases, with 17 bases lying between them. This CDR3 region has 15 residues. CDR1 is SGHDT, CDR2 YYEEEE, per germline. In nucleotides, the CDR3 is TGTGCCAGCAGCGGACAGAGAATTGATGGCACTGAAGCTTTCTTT. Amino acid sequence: CASSGQRIDGTEAFF.

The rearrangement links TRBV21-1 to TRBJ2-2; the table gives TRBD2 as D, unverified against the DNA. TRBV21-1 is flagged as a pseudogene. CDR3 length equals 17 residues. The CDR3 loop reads CASSKLPRSGRAGELFF. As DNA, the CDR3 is TGTGCCAGCAGCAAACTCCCTCGGAGCGGGAGGGCCGGGGAGCTGTTTTTT.

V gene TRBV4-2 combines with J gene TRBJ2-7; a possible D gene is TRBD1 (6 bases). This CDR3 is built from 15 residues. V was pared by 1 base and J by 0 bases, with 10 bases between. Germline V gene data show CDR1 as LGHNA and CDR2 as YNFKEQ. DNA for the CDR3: TGTGCCAGCAGCCAAGCTGTGGGGGCCTCCTACGAGCAGTACTTC. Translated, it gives CASSQAVGASYEQYF.

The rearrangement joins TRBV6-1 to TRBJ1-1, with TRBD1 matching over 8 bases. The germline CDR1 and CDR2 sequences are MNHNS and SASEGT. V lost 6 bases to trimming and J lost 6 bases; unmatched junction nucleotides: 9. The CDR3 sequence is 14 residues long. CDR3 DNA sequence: TGTGCCAGCAGCCTACAGGGGGAAGGCGCTGAAGCTTTCTTT. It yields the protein CASSLQGEGAEAFF.